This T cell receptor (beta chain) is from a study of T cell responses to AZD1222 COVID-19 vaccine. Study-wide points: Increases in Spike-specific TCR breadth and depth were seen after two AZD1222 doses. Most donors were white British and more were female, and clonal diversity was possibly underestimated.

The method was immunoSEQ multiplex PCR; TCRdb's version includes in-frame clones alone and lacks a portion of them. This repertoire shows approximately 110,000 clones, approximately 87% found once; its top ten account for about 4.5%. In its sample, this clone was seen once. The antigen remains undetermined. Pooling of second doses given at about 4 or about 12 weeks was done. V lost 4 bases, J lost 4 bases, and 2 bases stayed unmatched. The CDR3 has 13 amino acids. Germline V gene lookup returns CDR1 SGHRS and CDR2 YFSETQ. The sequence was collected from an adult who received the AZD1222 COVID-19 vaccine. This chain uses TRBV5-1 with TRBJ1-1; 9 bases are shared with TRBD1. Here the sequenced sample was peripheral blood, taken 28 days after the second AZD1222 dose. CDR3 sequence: CASSADRGTEAFF. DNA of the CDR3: TGCGCCAGCAGCGCGGACAGGGGCACTGAAGCTTTCTTT.